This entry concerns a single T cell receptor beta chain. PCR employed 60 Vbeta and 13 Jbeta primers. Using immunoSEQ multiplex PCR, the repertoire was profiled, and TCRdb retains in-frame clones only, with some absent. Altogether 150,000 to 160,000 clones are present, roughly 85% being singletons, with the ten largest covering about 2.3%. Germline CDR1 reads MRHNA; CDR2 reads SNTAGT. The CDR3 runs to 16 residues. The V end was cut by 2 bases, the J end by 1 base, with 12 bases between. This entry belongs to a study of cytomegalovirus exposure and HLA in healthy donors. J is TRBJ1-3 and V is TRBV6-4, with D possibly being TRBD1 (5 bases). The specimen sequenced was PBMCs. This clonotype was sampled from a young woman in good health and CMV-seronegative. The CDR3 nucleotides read TGTGCCAGCAGTGACCGGGTCAGGGTGTCTGGAAACACCATATATTTT. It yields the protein CASSDRVRVSGNTIYF.